This TCR beta chain originates from a study of OX40 agonist ivuxolimab in advanced cancers. Study information: A diagnosis of hepatocellular carcinoma, melanoma, renal cell or head and neck cancer was present in dose-escalation patients.

Details on this clone: Its antigen is as yet unknown.

Germline CDR1 is SGHTA and CDR2 is FQGNSA. The CDR3 is 15 amino acids. V was pared by 3 bases and J by 9 bases, with 17 bases between. Whole-study findings and limits: Clonal expansion was among the lowest in partial responders at 0.1-3.0 mg/kg, especially CD8+. At 0.1 to 3.0 mg/kg, clonal expansion of CD4+ and CD8+ blood T cells had occurred by week 6. In general, CD8+ T cells held more expanded clones than CD4+ did, on average.

Method: immunoSEQ multiplex PCR; TCRdb's copy keeps in-frame clones and lacks some. Among around 84,000 clones listed, roughly 90% were seen once. Sequenced material: CD4+ or CD8+ T cells sorted from blood, taken in a trial of the OX40 agonist ivuxolimab. The TCR sequence derives from an adult with an advanced solid tumor such as melanoma, head and neck, liver or kidney cancer. The chain couples TRBV7-2 to TRBJ2-2; D unclear. This CDR3 is CASSFSGSPPWELFF. The CDR3 nucleotides are TGTGCCAGCAGCTTCTCGGGCAGCCCACCCTGGGAGCTGTTTTTT.